The source of this T cell receptor beta chain is a study of T cell responses to AZD1222 COVID-19 vaccine. Study-wide findings and caveats: Spike-specific TCR breadth and depth were elevated following two AZD1222 doses. Donor demographics were predominantly white British with a female majority; clonal diversity may be underestimated.

Concerning this clone: Its antigen remains unidentified.

The repertoire was sequenced with immunoSEQ multiplex PCR; TCRdb's copy has only in-frame clones and lacks some. Here the sample spans about 77,000 clones, approximately 92% being singletons. The clonotype comes from an adult who received the AZD1222 COVID-19 vaccine. Material: peripheral blood, obtained 28 days after the second AZD1222 dose.

The CDR3 sequence is CAISDDRGESYGYTF. The CDR3 DNA is TGTGCCATCAGTGACGACAGGGGCGAATCCTATGGCTACACCTTC. The chain employs TRBV10-3 and TRBJ1-2; 8 bases agree with TRBD1. V trimming: 3 bases; J trimming: 4 bases; junction bases outside the gene matches: 7. Germline V gene sequence: CDR1 ENHRY, CDR2 SYGVKD. The CDR3 spans 15 residues.